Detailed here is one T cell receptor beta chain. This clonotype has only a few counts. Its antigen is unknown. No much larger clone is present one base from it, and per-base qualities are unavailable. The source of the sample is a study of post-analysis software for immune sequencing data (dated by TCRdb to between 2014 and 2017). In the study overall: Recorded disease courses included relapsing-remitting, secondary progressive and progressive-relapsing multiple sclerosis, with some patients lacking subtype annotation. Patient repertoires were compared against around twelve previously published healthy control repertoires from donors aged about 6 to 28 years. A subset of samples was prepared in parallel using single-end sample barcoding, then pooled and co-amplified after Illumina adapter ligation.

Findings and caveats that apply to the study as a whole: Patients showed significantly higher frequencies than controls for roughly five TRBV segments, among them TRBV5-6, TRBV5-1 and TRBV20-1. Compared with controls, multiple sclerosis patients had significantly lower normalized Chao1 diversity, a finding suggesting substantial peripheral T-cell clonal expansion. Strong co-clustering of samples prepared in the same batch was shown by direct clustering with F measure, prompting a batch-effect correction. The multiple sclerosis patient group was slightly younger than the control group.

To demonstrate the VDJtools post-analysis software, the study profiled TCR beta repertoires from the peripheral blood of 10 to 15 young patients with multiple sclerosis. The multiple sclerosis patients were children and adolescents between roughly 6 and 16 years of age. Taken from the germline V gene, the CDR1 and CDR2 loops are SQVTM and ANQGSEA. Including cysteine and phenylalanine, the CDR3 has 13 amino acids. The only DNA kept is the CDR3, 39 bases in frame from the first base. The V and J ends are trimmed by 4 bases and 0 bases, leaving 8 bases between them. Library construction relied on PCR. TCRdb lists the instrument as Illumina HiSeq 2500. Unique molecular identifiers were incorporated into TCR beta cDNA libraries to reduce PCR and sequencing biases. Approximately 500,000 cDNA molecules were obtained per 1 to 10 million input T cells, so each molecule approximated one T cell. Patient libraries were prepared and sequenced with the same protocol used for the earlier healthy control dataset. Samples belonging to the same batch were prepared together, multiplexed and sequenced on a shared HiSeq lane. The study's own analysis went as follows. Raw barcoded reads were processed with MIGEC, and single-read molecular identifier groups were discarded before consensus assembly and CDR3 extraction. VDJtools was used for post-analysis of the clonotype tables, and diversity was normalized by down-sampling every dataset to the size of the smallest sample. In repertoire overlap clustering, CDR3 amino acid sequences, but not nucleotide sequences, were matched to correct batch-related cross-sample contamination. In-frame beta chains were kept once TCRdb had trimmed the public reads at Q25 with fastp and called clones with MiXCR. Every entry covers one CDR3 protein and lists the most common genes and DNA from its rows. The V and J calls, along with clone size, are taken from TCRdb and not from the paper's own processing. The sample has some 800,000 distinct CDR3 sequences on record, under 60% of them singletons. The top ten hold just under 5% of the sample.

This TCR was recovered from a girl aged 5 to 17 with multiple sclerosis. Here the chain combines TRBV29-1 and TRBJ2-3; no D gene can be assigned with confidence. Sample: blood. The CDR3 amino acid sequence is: CSVVIASTDTQYF. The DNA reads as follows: TGCAGCGTTGTAATCGCTAGCACAGATACGCAGTATTTT.